This T cell receptor (beta chain) was identified during a study of blood T cell repertoires in COVID-19. Study at large: In each case, the material was cDNA or gDNA derived from T cells, B-cell-depleted T cells, or PBMCs.

This clone was observed a handful of times. Only in-frame clones appear in the TCRdb table, and some are missing; sequencing was by immunoSEQ multiplex PCR. The sample lists about 280,000 clones, about 85% occurring once. The length of the CDR3 is 16 residues. V lost 3 bases, J lost 4 bases, and 7 bases stayed unmatched. The germline CDR1 and CDR2 sequences are SGHAT and FQNNGV. Participants reported their clinical history, and cohort assignment relied on those reports. Symptom resolution, clearance, or two negative PCRs marked donors in Cohort 3 as recovered. J is TRBJ1-4 and V is TRBV11-2, with TRBD1 matching over 8 bases. Material for sequencing was PBMCs or T cells enriched from blood (not recorded which). The source is a woman aged 45-65 years who had recovered from COVID-19. CDR3 sequence: CASSLTGTGVNEKLFF. The CDR3 coding sequence is TGTGCCAGCAGCTTGACCGGGACAGGTGTTAATGAAAAACTGTTTTTT.